Each of the 13 T cell receptor beta chains below was sequenced from the same sample in a study of beta chain features in type 1 diabetes. Overall study findings and caveats: For Type 1 diabetes patients, all four CD4+ subsets carried TCRB CDR3s that were moderately but significantly shorter.

Antigen specificity for these receptors is unknown. The sequenced template was cDNA made from the entire isolated RNA. Sequencing used immunoSEQ multiplex PCR; TCRdb keeps in-frame clones, though not all of them. In the table there are some 700,000 clones, 10% to 15% of which are singletons. The sample comprised naive CD4+ T cells from blood. The receptors were sampled from a man between 18 and 35 years old with type 1 diabetes.

The chain joins TRBV2 to TRBJ2-1; TRBD2 agrees at 13 bases. The CDR3 loop spans 16 amino acids. The germline gives CDR1 SNHLY, CDR2 FYNNEI. V dropped 5 bases and J dropped 9; count of bases not matched to a gene: 10. The CDR3 protein is CASSTNMGLAGPEQFF. CDR3 nucleotides: TGTGCCAGCAGTACTAATATGGGACTAGCGGGGCCTGAGCAGTTCTTC.

V is TRBV6-5 and J is TRBJ2-3; 10 positions agree with TRBD1. Trimming at V came to 5 bases and at J to 4 bases, leaving 3 bases not matched to a gene. Germline-derived CDR1 and CDR2 are MNHEY and SVGAGI. CDR3 length: 14 residues. CDR3 in amino acids: CASSIDRGPDTQYF. CDR3 DNA sequence: TGTGCCAGCAGTATAGACAGGGGGCCAGATACGCAGTATTTT.

The chain recombines TRBV4-1 with TRBJ2-2; D call uncertain. Trimming took 0 bases from V and 7 from J, leaving 18 bases between them. CDR1 is MGHRA and CDR2 is YSYEKL in the germline V gene. The CDR3 has 17 amino acids. CDR3 in DNA: TGCGCCAGCAGCCAAGAAACACGGCTTTTTTACGACGGGGAGCTGTTTTTT. Amino acid sequence: CASSQETRLFYDGELFF.

This clone has a handful of counts. The J gene is TRBJ1-1, the V gene TRBV29-1; TRBD1 is a possible D gene (6 bases). The germline V gene has CDR1 SQVTM and CDR2 ANQGSEA. The CDR3 runs to 13 residues. Trimming removed 2 bases from V and 6 bases from J, with 13 bases in between. CDR3 in amino acids: CSVESQGLAEAFF. The CDR3 DNA reads as TGCAGCGTTGAAAGCCAGGGGCTCGCTGAAGCTTTCTTT.

This clone has just a few counts. The rearrangement joins TRBV7-2 to TRBJ1-1; D not certain. The CDR3 is made up of 14 amino acids. CDR1 is SGHTA and CDR2 is FQGNSA in the germline V gene. The V end lost 5 bases, the J end lost 1 base, and 11 bases lay between the germline ends. The CDR3 here is CASSLASWNTEAFF. Written as DNA, the CDR3 is TGTGCCAGCAGCCTCGCCTCTTGGAACACTGAAGCTTTCTTT.

This clone occurred a few times. The chain combines TRBV19 with TRBJ2-7, with 7 bases aligning to TRBD1. This CDR3 has 14 residues. J was trimmed by 6 bases and V by 7 bases; bases with no gene match: 12. Germline values: CDR1 LNHDA, CDR2 SQIVND (reference sequence). CDR3 bases: TGTGCCAGTACCGCGACAGGGATCCCTGGCGAGCAGTACTTC. Residues: CASTATGIPGEQYF. The complete variable domain, with remaining parts taken from reference TRBV19 and TRBJ2-7, reads DGGITQSPKYLFRKEGQNVTLSCEQNLNHDAMYWYRQDPGQGLRLIYYSQIVNDFQKGDIAEGYSVSREKKESFPLTVTSAQKNPTAFYLCASTATGIPGEQYFGPGTRLTVT.

Only a few counts were recorded for this clone. The chain carries TRBV6-1 and TRBJ2-3, with D possibly matching TRBD2 (5 bases). With 6 bases removed from V and 2 bases from J, the gap between germline ends came to 12 bases. Germline V gene sequence: CDR1 MNHNS, CDR2 SASEGT. The CDR3 runs 14 residues. Here the CDR3 DNA reads TGTGCCAGCAGCTTGTCCGGGAACACAGATACGCAGTATTTT. It specifies CASSLSGNTDTQYF.

The chain combines TRBV4-2 with TRBJ2-2; D remains ambiguous. The germline V gene encodes CDR1 LGHNA and CDR2 YNFKEQ. The CDR3 has 15 residues. Trimming took off 2 bases at V and 2 bases at J, with 9 bases between the two ends. The CDR3: CASSQSDINTGELFF. CDR3 coding DNA: TGTGCCAGCAGCCAATCAGACATCAACACCGGGGAGCTGTTTTTT.

The chain joins TRBV30 to TRBJ1-1; TRBD1 might be the D (6 bases). Germline loops: CDR1 GTSNPN, CDR2 SVGIG (reference sequence). Trimming took 1 base from V and 0 from J, leaving 12 bases between them. This CDR3 contains 15 residues. The CDR3 protein is CAWSASGDMNTEAFF. CDR3 nucleotides: TGTGCCTGGAGTGCCTCAGGGGACATGAACACTGAAGCTTTCTTT.

This chain joins TRBV27 and TRBJ1-1, with 9 nucleotides matching TRBD1. The CDR3 runs 16 residues. The germline CDR1 and CDR2 sequences are MNHEY and SMNVEV (reference sequence). V shed 5 bases, J shed 0 bases, and the junction held 7 bases outside the gene matches. The CDR3 spells CASSADRGTMNTEAFF. CDR3 sequence (DNA): TGTGCCAGCAGTGCCGACAGGGGGACGATGAACACTGAAGCTTTCTTT.

The table lists this clone with a few counts. The chain joins TRBV4-1 to TRBJ2-1, with D perhaps TRBD2 (6 bases). Germline CDR1 reads MGHRA; CDR2 reads YSYEKL. The CDR3 has 14 residues. V was trimmed by 0 bases and J by 11 bases, leaving 14 bases between them. The CDR3 spells CASSQDVEGGKQFF. The CDR3 DNA follows: TGCGCCAGCAGCCAAGATGTGGAGGGTGGGAAGCAGTTCTTC.

This clone was picked up a small number of times. The J gene is TRBJ2-3, the V gene TRBV14; TRBD2 matches at 10 bases. CDR3 size: 16 residues. Germline loops: CDR1 SGHDN, CDR2 FVKESK. Losses at the gene ends were 2 bases for V and 4 bases for J; bases not matched to a gene: 6. The chain's CDR3 is CASSQFTSGNADTQYF. The CDR3 bases are TGTGCCAGCAGCCAATTTACTAGCGGGAACGCAGATACGCAGTATTTT.

The chain combines TRBV14 with TRBJ2-5; D unclear. CDR3 length: 14 residues. V lost 4 bases, J lost 9 bases, and 18 bases lay in between. Germline assignment: CDR1 SGHDN and CDR2 FVKESK. CDR3 DNA: TGTGCCAGCAGCCCCTCGAACCCGCTCCAGGCCCAGTACTTC. It encodes CASSPSNPLQAQYF.